This entry is about one T cell receptor (beta chain). Antigen specificity is unknown. The record originates from a study of cytomegalovirus exposure and HLA in healthy donors. Study details: As released early, the data held some 80 million unique TCRs from HLA-typed donors. Regarding the study as a whole: For most TCR beta V segments, an earlier analysis put the productive rate at about 87% or about 30% of the time.

After removal of 3 bases from V and 3 bases from J, the junction contained 5 bases not matched to a gene. The CDR3 spans 15 residues. The germline CDR1 and CDR2 sequences are SGDLS and YYNGEE. PCR primers comprised 60 Vbeta and 13 Jbeta primers. This table comes from immunoSEQ multiplex PCR, and its TCRdb copy is limited to in-frame clones, with some not included. The sample is made up of under 150,000 clones, and the top ten hold roughly 2% of it. This clonotype originated in a woman aged 55-70 years in good health and CMV-seronegative. The gene calls are TRBV9 and TRBJ1-5; 8 bases fit TRBD1. The sequenced sample was PBMCs. CDR3 in amino acids: CASSGGQGVNQPQHF. Written as DNA, the CDR3 is TGTGCCAGCAGCGGAGGACAGGGAGTCAATCAGCCCCAGCATTTT.